This TCR beta chain was sequenced in a study of T cells in localized non-small cell lung cancer (dated by TCRdb to the early 2020s). Context from the whole study: The study analyzed T cell repertoires of approximately 240 early-stage NSCLC patients, comparing tumors and uninvolved tumor-adjacent lungs. All 220 or so NSCLC patients in the cohort were treatment-naive and had localized lung tumors that were resected. A mean age of about 66 years was recorded for the NSCLC patients, of whom around 140 were male and some 100 were female. The investigation overall reported the following: Higher blood T cell density associated with longer overall survival, while higher adjacent-lung clonality associated with shorter survival. A median of 57 of the top 100 tumor clones turned up in the paired uninvolved adjacent lung, and roughly 30 of those clones also ranked among the top 100 of that same adjacent lung. Uninvolved tumor-adjacent lung showed the highest T cell clonality, higher than tumor, which suggests more focused antigenic responses in the adjacent lung. Because multi-region tumor sequencing was not performed, intratumor heterogeneity could not be ruled out. Because the study design was exploratory, TCR variables were selected using unadjusted p-values without false-discovery rate correction.

Details on this clone: It lacks a known antigen. Per-base quality was not reported, and no clone a single base away is much larger than it.

TCR beta CDR3 regions were sequenced from DNA using the immunoSEQ Assay. Processing in the source paper ran as follows. T cell density was computed as TCR beta template counts normalized to usable DNA estimated by amplifying housekeeping genes. Richness was estimated using the preseqR package, with extrapolation to 400,000 templates for PBMC samples and to 120,000 templates for tissue samples. Clonality was defined as one minus Pielou's evenness. Tissue-enriched TCRs were identified by differential abundance testing using productive amino-acid clonotypes, minimum total count 5 and alpha 0.1. The Jaccard Index and the Morisita Overlap Index were used to quantify repertoire overlap between compartments. GLIPH grouped TCR beta CDR3s together with public tetramer-defined viral CDR3s, and a viral motif had to include at least three viral sequences and show V-gene enrichment. The clones in this table, taken by TCRdb from immuneACCESS, are in-frame only. Not every clone is retained; where verified, under half of the shortfall comes from an unresolved V gene, and the cause of the rest is unknown. The V and J calls and the clone size are those of that table, but D and trimming were determined from the DNA. Recorded for this sample are more than 3,000 clones; approximately 25% of them occurred a single time. About 15% of the sample is taken by the ten largest.

From a lookup of the germline V gene, CDR1 and CDR2 are SGHNT and YENEEA. From the cysteine through the phenylalanine, the CDR3 covers 14 amino acids. CDR3 DNA only is kept here, 42 bases in frame from base 1. Trimming removed 5 bases from V and 9 bases from J; the gene matches leave 6 bases unexplained. Uninvolved adjacent lung was taken at least 2 cm from the tumor margin and confirmed free of atypia by two independent pathologists. At diagnosis, tumor, uninvolved tumor-adjacent lung and peripheral blood were collected and then preserved as a mix of FFPE and fresh-frozen material. The material sequenced was normal lung tissue next to the tumor, taken before any cancer treatment. The rearrangement combines TRBV11-3 with TRBJ2-1; 11 junctional bases match TRBD1. This receptor was taken from a man between 40 and 75 years old with stage III squamous cell lung carcinoma. The encoded CDR3 is CASSTQDRGREQFF. The DNA sequence is as follows: TGTGCCAGCAGCACCCAGGACAGGGGGCGTGAGCAGTTCTTC.